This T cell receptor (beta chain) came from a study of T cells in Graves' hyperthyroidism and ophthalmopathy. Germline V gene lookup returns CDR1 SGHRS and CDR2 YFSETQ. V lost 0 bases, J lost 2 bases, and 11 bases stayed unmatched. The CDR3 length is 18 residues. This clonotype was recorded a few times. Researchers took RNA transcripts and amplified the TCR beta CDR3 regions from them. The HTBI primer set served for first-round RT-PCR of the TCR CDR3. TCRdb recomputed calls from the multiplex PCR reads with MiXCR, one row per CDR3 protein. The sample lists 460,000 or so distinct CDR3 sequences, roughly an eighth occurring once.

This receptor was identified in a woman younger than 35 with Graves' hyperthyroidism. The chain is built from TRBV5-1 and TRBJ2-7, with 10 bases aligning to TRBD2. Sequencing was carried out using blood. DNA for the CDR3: TGCGCCAGCAGCTTGGCCGCGCCCTGGACTAGCGGAACCTACGAGCAGTACTTC. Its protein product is CASSLAAPWTSGTYEQYF. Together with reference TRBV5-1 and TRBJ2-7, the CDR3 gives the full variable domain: KAGVTQTPRYLIKTRGQQVTLSCSPISGHRSVSWYQQTPGQGLQFLFEYFSETQRNKGNFPGRFSGRQFSNSRSEMNVSTLELGDSALYLCASSLAAPWTSGTYEQYFGPGTRLTVT.